Listed below are T cell receptor beta chains from one sample, sequenced in a study of blood T cell repertoires in COVID-19. Data came from immunoSEQ multiplex PCR; TCRdb stores just in-frame clones and leaves some out. Of around 60,000 clones in the sample, approximately 83% were seen once. Sequences were obtained from peripheral blood. These receptors all come from a man between 40 and 49 years old with acute or convalescent COVID-19. CDR3s include the opening cysteine and the closing phenylalanine or tryptophan. Fields, in order: CDR3 length, J gene, V gene, CDR3 protein.

>18|TRBJ2-2|TRBV27
CASSLRESGVAGTGELFF
>13|TRBJ2-2|TRBV11-3
CASSLIRTGELFF
>15|TRBJ1-2|TRBV19
CASSISASRGYGYTF
>19|TRBJ2-6|TRBV7-3
CASSLRSTGINSGANVLTF
>12|TRBJ2-7|TRBV7-2
CASSSGSLEQYF
>16|TRBJ2-6|TRBV28
CASSYSPGVGANVLTF
>14|TRBJ2-5|TRBV10-3
CAIRDREVQETQYF
>14|TRBJ2-5|TRBV24-1
CATSPRSTRETQYF
>12|TRBJ2-3|TRBV18
CASSPPTDTQYF
>19|TRBJ2-7|TRBV11-3
CASSLEGLAGGPIPNEQYF
>14|TRBJ1-2|TRBV7-2
CASSLTGTTYGYTF
>13|TRBJ1-1|TRBV12-5
CASGFRGNTEAFF
>15|TRBJ2-7|TRBV5-6
CASSLSAVSRRGQYF
>16|TRBJ2-7|TRBV3-1/TRBV3-2
CASSQDERGVGDEQYF
>14|TRBJ1-1|TRBV30
CAWSREGQGVKAFF
>15|TRBJ2-3|TRBV11-3
CASSRRQAFPDTQYF
>16|TRBJ1-6|TRBV2
CASMSSYSTGNSPLHF
>16|TRBJ2-3|TRBV9
CASSVVSGAGTDTQYF
>13|TRBJ2-5|TRBV5-6
CASSLGQRETQYF
>17|TRBJ1-3|TRBV19
CASSIARGANSGNTIYF
>13|TRBJ2-7|TRBV30
CAWTSGGDYEQYF
>14|TRBJ1-5|TRBV30
CAWSRGTGSQPQHF